The clone carrying this T cell receptor (beta chain) was counted ten times or more. Antigen specificity is unknown. The V gene lost 6 bases and the J gene lost 4 bases, with 12 bases spanning the gap. The CDR3 consists of 13 residues. TCRdb analysed the 5' RACE reads with MiXCR anew, one entry per CDR3 protein. The table includes roughly 60,000 distinct CDR3 sequences, around 6.5% detected once. This specimen belongs to a study of T cells after yellow fever vaccination. Overall study results and limits: Only a minor proportion of clonotypes was detected across both CD4 and CD8 compartments. High-abundance clonotypes from the bulk population could contaminate FACS-sorted repertoires. Weaker, the secondary response had a peak occurring faster, on day 5 versus 15.

The gene calls are TRBV12-3 or TRBV12-4 and TRBJ1-2; possibly TRBD1 for D (6 bases). The sample here was CD8+ T cells sorted from PBMCs, taken on the day of the first yellow fever vaccination. The TCR sequence derives from a man between 18 and 29 years old who received the YFV17D yellow fever vaccine. CDR3 nucleotides: TGTGCCAGCAGCTTTGGACAGACCTATGGCTACACCTTC. Protein sequence: CASSFGQTYGYTF.